This T cell receptor beta chain appears in the sequencing data of a study of T cells in Graves' hyperthyroidism and ophthalmopathy. As for the study in general: The blood sample was taken at first diagnosis, before treatment began.

Ten or more counts support this clonotype. Its cognate antigen is unknown. The length of the CDR3 is 15 residues. Trimming removed 1 base from V and 0 bases from J, with 11 bases in between. Germline loops: CDR1 SGHRS, CDR2 YFSETQ. Study-level findings and limits: Ophthalmopathy was predicted by the model a median of approximately 6.6 months ahead of onset. Blood also contained most expanded thyroid clonotypes above 0.001.

TCR beta CDR3 regions were amplified from RNA. First-round RT-PCR with HTBI primers amplified the TCR CDR3 region. TCRdb used MiXCR to reprocess the multiplex PCR reads, holding one entry per CDR3 protein. The table records about 480,000 distinct CDR3 sequences, roughly 24% of them present only once. The source is a woman between 25 and 40 years old with Graves' ophthalmopathy. Specimen: blood. V is TRBV5-1 and J is TRBJ2-7; no definite D call. CDR3 sequence (DNA): TGCGCCAGCAGCTTGAAGGTGGGGTTCTCCTACGAGCAGTACTTC. It yields the protein CASSLKVGFSYEQYF.